This T cell receptor (beta chain) stems from a study of T cell responses to AZD1222 COVID-19 vaccine. The table came from immunoSEQ multiplex PCR; TCRdb's copy has only in-frame clones and leaves some out. The data hold 120,000 or so clones, with roughly 91% observed a single time. Germline V gene data show CDR1 as LNHNV and CDR2 as YYDKDF (reference sequence). Trimming cost V 2 bases and J 4 bases; bases outside gene matches: 3. The CDR3 covers 14 residues. This clonotype originated in an adult in good health. Sample: peripheral blood, taken on day 0 of AZD1222 vaccination. The rearrangement uses TRBV15 and TRBJ2-3, with 7 bases identical to TRBD2. The CDR3 protein is CATSRTGGADTQYF. The CDR3 region has the DNA TGTGCCACCAGCAGAACGGGGGGAGCAGATACGCAGTATTTT.